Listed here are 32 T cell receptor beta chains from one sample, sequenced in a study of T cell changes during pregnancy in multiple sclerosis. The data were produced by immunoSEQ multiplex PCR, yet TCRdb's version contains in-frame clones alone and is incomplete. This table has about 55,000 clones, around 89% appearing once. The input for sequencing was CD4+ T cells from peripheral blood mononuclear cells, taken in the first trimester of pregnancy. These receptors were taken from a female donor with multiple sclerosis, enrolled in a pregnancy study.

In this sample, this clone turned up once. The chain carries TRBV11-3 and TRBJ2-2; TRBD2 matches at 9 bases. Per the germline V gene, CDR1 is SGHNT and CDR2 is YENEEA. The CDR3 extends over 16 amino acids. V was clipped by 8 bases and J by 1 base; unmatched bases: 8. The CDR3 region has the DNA TGTGCCAGCGGCATCGGGACTAGCCTGAACACCGGGGAGCTGTTTTTT. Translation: CASGIGTSLNTGELFF.

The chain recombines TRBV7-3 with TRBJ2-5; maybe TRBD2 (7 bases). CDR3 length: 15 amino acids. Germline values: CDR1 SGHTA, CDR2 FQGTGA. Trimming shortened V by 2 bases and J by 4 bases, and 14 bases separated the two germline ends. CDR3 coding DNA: TGTGCCAGCAGCTTAGGGGGGGGGCTGGTAGAGACCCAGTACTTC. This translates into CASSLGGGLVETQYF.

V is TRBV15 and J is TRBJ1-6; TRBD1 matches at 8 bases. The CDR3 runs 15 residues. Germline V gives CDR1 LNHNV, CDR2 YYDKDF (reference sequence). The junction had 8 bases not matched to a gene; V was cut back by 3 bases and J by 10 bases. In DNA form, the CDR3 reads TGTGCCACCAGCAGCCTCGGACAGGGCGGATCACCCCTCCACTTT. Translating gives CATSSLGQGGSPLHF.

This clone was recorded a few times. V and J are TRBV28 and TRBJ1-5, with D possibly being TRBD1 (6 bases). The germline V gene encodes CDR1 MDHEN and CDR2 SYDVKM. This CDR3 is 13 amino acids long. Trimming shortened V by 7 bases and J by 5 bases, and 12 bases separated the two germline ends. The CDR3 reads CASIQGPYQPQHF. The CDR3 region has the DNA TGTGCCAGCATACAGGGTCCCTATCAGCCCCAGCATTTT.

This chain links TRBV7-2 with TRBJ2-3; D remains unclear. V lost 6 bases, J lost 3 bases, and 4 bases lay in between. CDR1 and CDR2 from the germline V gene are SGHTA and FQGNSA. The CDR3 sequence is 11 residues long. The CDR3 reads CASRLTDTQYF. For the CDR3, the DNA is TGTGCCAGCAGACTAACAGATACGCAGTATTTT.

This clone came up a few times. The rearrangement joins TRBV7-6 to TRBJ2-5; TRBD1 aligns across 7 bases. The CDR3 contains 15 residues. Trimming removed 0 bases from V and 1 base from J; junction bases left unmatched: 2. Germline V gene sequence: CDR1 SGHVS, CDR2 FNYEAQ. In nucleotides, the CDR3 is TGTGCCAGCAGCTTAGCGGGACAGCTCCAAGAGACCCAGTACTTC. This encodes CASSLAGQLQETQYF.

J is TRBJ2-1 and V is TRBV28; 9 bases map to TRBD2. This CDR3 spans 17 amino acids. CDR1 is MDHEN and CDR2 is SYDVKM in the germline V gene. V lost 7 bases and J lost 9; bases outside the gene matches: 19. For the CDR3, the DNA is TGTGCCAGCAAGGGTCGGTTGGGAGCGGGAGGTCGTGCTGAGCAGTTCTTC. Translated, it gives CASKGRLGAGGRAEQFF.

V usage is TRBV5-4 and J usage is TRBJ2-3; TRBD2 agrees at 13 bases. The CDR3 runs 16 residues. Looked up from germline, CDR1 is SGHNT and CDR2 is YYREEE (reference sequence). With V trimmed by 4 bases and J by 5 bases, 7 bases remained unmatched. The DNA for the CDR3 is TGTGCCAGCAGCCCCTCACTAGCGGGAGGGGTAGATACGCAGTATTTT. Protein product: CASSPSLAGGVDTQYF.

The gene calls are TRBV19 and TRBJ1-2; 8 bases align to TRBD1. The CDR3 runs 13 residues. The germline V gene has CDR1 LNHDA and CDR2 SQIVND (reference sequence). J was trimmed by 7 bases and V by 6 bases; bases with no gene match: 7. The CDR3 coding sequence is TGTGCCAGTAGCGACAGGGGCTTTTTTGGCTACACCTTC. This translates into CASSDRGFFGYTF.

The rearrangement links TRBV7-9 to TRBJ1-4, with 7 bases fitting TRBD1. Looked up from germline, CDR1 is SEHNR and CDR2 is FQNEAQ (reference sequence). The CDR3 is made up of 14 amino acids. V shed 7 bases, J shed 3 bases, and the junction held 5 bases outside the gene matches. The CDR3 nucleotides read TGTGCCAGCAACGACCAGGGGGCTAATGAAAAACTGTTTTTT. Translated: CASNDQGANEKLFF.

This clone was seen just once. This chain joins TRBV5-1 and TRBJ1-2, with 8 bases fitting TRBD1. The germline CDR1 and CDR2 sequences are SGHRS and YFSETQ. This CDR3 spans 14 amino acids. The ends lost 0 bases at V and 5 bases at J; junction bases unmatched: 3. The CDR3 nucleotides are TGCGCCAGCAGCTTGGACAGGGGGGTTTATGGCTACACCTTC. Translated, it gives CASSLDRGVYGYTF.

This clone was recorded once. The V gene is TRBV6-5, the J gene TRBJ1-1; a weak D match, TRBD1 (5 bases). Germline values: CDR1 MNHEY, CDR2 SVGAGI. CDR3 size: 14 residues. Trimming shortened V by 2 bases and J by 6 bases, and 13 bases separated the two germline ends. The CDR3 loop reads CASSYAFRGAEAFF. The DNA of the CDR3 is TGTGCCAGCAGTTACGCATTTCGGGGGGCTGAAGCTTTCTTT.

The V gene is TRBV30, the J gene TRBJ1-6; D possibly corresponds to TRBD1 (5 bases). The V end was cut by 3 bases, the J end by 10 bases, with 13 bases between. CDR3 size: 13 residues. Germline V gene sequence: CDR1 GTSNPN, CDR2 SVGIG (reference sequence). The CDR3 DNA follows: TGTGCCTGGAGACTCCAGGGATGGTCACCCCTCCACTTT. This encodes CAWRLQGWSPLHF.

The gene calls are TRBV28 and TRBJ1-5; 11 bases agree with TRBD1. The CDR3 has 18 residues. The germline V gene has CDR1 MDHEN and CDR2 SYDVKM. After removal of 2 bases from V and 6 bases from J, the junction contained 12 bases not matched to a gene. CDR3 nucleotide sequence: TGTGCCAGCAGTTTAGATCATCTAAGGACAGGGGGCTCTCAGCCCCAGCATTTT. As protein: CASSLDHLRTGGSQPQHF.

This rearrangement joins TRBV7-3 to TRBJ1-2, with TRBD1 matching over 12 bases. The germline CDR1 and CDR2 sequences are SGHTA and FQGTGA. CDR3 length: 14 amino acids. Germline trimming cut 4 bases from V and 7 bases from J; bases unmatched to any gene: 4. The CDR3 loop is CASSSGTGGFGYTF. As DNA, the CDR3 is TGTGCCAGCAGCTCCGGGACAGGGGGCTTTGGCTACACCTTC. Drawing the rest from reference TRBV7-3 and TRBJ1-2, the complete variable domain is GAGVSQTPSNKVTEKGKYVELRCDPISGHTALYWYRQSLGQGPEFLIYFQGTGAADDSGLPNDRFFAVRPEGSVSTLKIQRTERGDSAVYLCASSSGTGGFGYTFGSGTRLTVV.

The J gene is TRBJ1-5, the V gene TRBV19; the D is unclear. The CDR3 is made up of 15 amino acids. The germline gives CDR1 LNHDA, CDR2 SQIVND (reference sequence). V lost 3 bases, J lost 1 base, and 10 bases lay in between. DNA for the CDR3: TGTGCCAGTAGTATTAACGGGGTGAGCAATCAGCCCCAGCATTTT. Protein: CASSINGVSNQPQHF.

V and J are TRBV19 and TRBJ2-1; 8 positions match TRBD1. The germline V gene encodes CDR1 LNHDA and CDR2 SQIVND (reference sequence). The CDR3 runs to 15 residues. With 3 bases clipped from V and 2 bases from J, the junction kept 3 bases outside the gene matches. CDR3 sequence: CASSIDRGPYNEQFF. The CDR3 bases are TGTGCCAGTAGTATCGACAGGGGCCCCTACAATGAGCAGTTCTTC.

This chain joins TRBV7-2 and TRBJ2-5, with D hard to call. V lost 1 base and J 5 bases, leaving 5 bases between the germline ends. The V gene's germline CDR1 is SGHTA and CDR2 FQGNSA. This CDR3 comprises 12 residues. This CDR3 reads CASSLVRETQYF. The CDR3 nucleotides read TGTGCCAGCAGCTTAGTTCGGGAGACCCAGTACTTC.

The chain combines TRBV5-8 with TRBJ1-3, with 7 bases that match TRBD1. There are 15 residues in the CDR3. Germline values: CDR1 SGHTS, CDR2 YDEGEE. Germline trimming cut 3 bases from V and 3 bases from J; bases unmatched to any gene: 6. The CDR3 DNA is TGTGCCAGCAGCTCGGGACAGCTATTTGGAAACACCATATATTTT. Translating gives CASSSGQLFGNTIYF.

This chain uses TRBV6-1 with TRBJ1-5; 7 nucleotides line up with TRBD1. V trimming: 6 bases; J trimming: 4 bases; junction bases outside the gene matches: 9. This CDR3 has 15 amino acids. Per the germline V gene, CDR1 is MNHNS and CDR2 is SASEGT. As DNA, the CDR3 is TGTGCCAGCAGCCAGACAGGGAATCTTAATCAGCCCCAGCATTTT. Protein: CASSQTGNLNQPQHF.

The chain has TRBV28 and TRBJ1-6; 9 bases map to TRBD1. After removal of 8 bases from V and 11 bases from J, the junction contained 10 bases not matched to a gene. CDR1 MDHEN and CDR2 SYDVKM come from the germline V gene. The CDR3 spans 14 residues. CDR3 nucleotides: TGTGCCAGCGGCAATCCAGGACAGGGGACACCCCTCCACTTT. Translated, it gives CASGNPGQGTPLHF.

CDR3: CASVYRGKTGNYGYTF. In DNA form, the CDR3 reads TGTGCCAGCGTCTACCGCGGAAAAACCGGTAACTATGGCTACACCTTC. V usage is TRBV28 and J usage is TRBJ1-2; D is ambiguous. CDR3 length: 16 amino acids. Between the trimmed V and J ends, which lost 8 bases and 1 base, there was a span of 20 bases. CDR1 is MDHEN and CDR2 is SYDVKM in the germline V gene.

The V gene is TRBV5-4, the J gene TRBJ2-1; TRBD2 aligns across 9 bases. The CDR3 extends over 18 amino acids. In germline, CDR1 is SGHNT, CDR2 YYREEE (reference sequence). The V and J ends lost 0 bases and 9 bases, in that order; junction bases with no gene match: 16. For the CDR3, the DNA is TGTGCCAGCAGCTTGGTAGCGGGAGTTTCCTTTTCGATAAGTGAGCAGTTCTTC. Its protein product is CASSLVAGVSFSISEQFF. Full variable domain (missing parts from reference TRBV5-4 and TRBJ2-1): ETGVTQSPTHLIKTRGQQVTLRCSSQSGHNTVSWYQQALGQGPQFIFQYYREEENGRGNFPPRFSGLQFPNYSSELNVNALELDDSALYLCASSLVAGVSFSISEQFFGPGTRLTVL.

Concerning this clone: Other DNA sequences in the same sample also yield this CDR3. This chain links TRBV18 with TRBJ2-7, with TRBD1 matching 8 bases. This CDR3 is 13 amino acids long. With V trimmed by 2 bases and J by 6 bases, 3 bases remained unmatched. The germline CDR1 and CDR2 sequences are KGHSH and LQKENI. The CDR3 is CASSPGTGREQYF. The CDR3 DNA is TGTGCCAGCTCACCAGGGACAGGCCGCGAGCAGTACTTC.

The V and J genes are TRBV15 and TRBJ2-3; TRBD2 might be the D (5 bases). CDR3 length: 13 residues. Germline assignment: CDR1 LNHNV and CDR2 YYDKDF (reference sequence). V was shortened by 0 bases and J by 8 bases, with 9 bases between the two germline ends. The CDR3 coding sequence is TGTGCCACCAGCAGAGATCGAAGCGGTACGCAGTATTTT. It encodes CATSRDRSGTQYF.

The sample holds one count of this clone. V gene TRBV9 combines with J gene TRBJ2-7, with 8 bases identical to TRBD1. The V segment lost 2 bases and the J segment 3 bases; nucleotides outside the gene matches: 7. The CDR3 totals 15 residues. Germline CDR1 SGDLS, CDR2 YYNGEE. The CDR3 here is CASSVALTGVYEQYF. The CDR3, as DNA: TGTGCCAGCAGCGTGGCTCTGACAGGGGTCTACGAGCAGTACTTC.

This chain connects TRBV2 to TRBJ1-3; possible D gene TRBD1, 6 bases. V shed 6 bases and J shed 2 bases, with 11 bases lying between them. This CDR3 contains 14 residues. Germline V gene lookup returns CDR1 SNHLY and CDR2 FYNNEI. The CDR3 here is CASSQGLTGNTIYF. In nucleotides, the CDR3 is TGTGCCAGCAGCCAGGGGTTGACTGGAAACACCATATATTTT. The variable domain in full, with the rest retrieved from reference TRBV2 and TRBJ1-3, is EPEVTQTPSHQVTQMGQEVILRCVPISNHLYFYWYRQILGQKVEFLVSFYNNEISEKSEIFDDQFSVERPDGSNFTLKIRSTKLEDSAMYFCASSQGLTGNTIYFGEGSWLTVV.

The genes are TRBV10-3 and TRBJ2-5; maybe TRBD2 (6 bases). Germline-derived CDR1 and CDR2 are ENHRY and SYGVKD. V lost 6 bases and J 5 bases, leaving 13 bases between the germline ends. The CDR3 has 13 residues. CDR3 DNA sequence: TGTGCCATCAGGGGGGACTCAATGGAGACCCAGTACTTC. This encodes CAIRGDSMETQYF.

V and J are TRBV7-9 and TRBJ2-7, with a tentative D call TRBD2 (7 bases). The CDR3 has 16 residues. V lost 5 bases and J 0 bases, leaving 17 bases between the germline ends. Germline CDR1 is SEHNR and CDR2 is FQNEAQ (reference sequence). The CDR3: CASSPRGAISSYEQYF. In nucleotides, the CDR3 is TGTGCCAGCAGCCCCCGGGGGGCCATTAGCTCCTACGAGCAGTACTTC.

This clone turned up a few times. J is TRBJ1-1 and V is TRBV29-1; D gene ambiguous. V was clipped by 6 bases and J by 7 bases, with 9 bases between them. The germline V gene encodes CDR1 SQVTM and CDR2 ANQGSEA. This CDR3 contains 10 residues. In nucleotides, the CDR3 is TGCAGCGTGGCGGATTTTGAAGCTTTCTTT. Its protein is CSVADFEAFF.

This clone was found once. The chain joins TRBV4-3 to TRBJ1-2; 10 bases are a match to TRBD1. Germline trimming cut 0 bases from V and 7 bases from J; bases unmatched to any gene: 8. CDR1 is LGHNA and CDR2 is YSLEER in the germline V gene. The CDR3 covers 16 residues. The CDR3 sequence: CASSQEIVTGGIGYTF. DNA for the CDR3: TGCGCCAGCAGCCAAGAAATAGTGACAGGGGGCATTGGCTACACCTTC.

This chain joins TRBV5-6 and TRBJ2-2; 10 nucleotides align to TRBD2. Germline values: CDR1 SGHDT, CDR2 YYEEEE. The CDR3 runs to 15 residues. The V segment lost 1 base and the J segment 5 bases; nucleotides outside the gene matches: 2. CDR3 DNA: TGTGCCAGCAGCTTGTGGGGACTAGCGACCGGGGAGCTGTTTTTT. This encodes CASSLWGLATGELFF.